What follows are 13 T cell receptor beta chains derived from one specimen sequenced in a study of T cells expressing NK-cell markers. TCRdb reanalyzed the 5' RACE reads, giving one entry per CDR3 protein sequence and no DNA. This sample contains about 380,000 distinct CDR3 sequences. Sequencing input: blood T cells: a sorted CD56 or NKG2C T cell subset, CD4+ or CD8+ T cells, or bulk PBMC T cells (not recorded which). The receptors were sampled from a man aged 18-75 years in good health.

The chain combines TRBV28 with TRBJ2-3; absent DNA, TCRdb's TRBD1 call cannot be checked. The length of the CDR3 is 14 residues. CDR1 is MDHEN and CDR2 is SYDVKM in the germline V gene. CDR3 sequence reads: CASSPGGETDTQYF. Complete variable domain (other parts from reference TRBV28 and TRBJ2-3): DVKVTQSSRYLVKRTGEKVFLECVQDMDHENMFWYRQDPGLGLRLIYFSYDVKMKEKGDIPEGYSVSREKKERFSLILESASTNQTSMYLCASSPGGETDTQYFGPGTRLTVL.

V usage is TRBV9 and J usage is TRBJ2-1; TCRdb picks TRBD1, but there is no DNA to check that call. Looked up from germline, CDR1 is SGDLS and CDR2 is YYNGEE. The CDR3 has 15 residues. The CDR3 region is CASSATERIHNEQFF. Full variable domain (outside the CDR3, taken from reference TRBV9 and TRBJ2-1): DSGVTQTPKHLITATGQRVTLRCSPRSGDLSVYWYQQSLDQGLQFLIQYYNGEERAKGNILERFSAQQFPDLHSELNLSSLELGDSALYFCASSATERIHNEQFFGPGTRLTVL.

V and J are TRBV7-2 and TRBJ2-7; TCRdb's D call of TRBD2 is untestable without DNA. The germline CDR1 and CDR2 sequences are SGHTA and FQGNSA. There are 13 residues in the CDR3. CDR3 region: CASSSLGGLEQYF.

This chain connects TRBV20-1 to TRBJ2-4. The CDR3 is made up of 15 amino acids. CDR1 and CDR2 from the germline V gene are DFQATT and SNEGSKA (reference sequence). The CDR3 loop is CSARASGVAKNIQYF.

The chain has TRBV18 and TRBJ2-1; the D call from TCRdb, TRBD1, cannot be confirmed without DNA. CDR3 length: 13 residues. Germline V lookup: CDR1 KGHSH, CDR2 LQKENI. The CDR3 is CASADRVSNEQFF.

This chain links TRBV25-1 with TRBJ1-1. CDR1 and CDR2 from the germline V gene are MGHDK and SYGVNS. This CDR3 is built from 12 residues. The CDR3 is CATRWGDTEAFF.

The genes are TRBV6-1 and TRBJ1-1; TCRdb designates TRBD1, a call that cannot be tested without DNA. The V gene's germline CDR1 is MNHNS and CDR2 SASEGT. This CDR3 has 14 residues. The CDR3 protein is CASRSTGKMAEAFF.

The chain uses TRBV19 and TRBJ1-5; the D gene TCRdb calls, TRBD1, cannot be checked with no DNA. This CDR3 spans 14 amino acids. CDR1 and CDR2 from the germline V gene are LNHDA and SQIVND (reference sequence). CDR3 region: CASSTWDSPWPQHF.

This chain connects TRBV3-1 to TRBJ1-1. In germline, CDR1 is LGHDT, CDR2 YNNKEL (reference sequence). The CDR3 is made up of 12 amino acids. The CDR3 protein is CASSQVDTEAFF.

This chain joins TRBV25-1 and TRBJ2-1. CDR1 and CDR2 (germline): MGHDK, SYGVNS. The CDR3 extends over 13 amino acids. CDR3 amino acids: CASSEYHYNEQFF.

The rearrangement links TRBV6-2 or TRBV6-3 to TRBJ2-5. Germline V CDR1 and CDR2: MNHEY, SVGEGT. The CDR3 covers 13 residues. CDR3 residues: CASSRPERETQYF.

The chain combines TRBV7-2 with TRBJ2-5; TCRdb designates TRBD2, a call that cannot be tested without DNA. The CDR3 is 12 amino acids. Germline CDR1 SGHTA, CDR2 FQGNSA. CDR3 protein: CASGSRRETQYF.

The chain employs TRBV7-2 and TRBJ2-7; TCRdb proposes TRBD1, but this gene call is untestable without DNA. Per germline, CDR1 SGHTA and CDR2 FQGNSA. The CDR3 is 14 residues long. The CDR3 here is CAPWGRGRLYEQYF.